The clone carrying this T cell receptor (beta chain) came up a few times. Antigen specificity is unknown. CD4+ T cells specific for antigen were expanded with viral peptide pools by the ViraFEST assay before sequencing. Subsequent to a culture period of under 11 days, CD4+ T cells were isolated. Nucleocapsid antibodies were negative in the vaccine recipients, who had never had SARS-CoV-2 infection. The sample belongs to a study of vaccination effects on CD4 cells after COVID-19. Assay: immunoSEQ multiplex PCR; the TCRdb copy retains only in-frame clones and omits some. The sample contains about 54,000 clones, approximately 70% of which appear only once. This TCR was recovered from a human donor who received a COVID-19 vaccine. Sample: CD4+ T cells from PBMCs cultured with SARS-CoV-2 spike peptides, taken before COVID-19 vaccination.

The CDR3: CASSRGPANYGYTF. CDR3 coding DNA: TGTGCCAGCAGCCGGGGGCCTGCTAACTATGGCTACACCTTC. The chain carries TRBV14 and TRBJ1-2, with D maybe TRBD1 (6 bases). Germline values: CDR1 SGHDN, CDR2 FVKESK. Trimming cost V 4 bases and J 0 bases, with 9 bases left between them. The CDR3 runs 14 residues.